The 30 T cell receptor beta chains listed next were all sequenced from one sample in a study of blood T cell repertoires in COVID-19. The table came from immunoSEQ multiplex PCR; TCRdb's copy has only in-frame clones and leaves some out. The sample lists over 110,000 clones, roughly 85% occurring once. The sample taken for sequencing was peripheral blood. Receptors were obtained from a man in his fifties or sixties with acute or convalescent COVID-19.

This sequence joins TRBV6-2 or TRBV6-3 and TRBJ1-6, with 7 bases aligning to TRBD1. V dropped 7 bases and J dropped 9; count of bases not matched to a gene: 18. The germline V gene has CDR1 MNHEY and CDR2 SVGEGT. The CDR3 length is 17 residues. The CDR3 nucleotides read TGTGCCAGCACCCCCACGACAGGCCTGCAGGGGGGTTCACCCCTCCACTTT. Translating it yields CASTPTTGLQGGSPLHF.

The chain couples TRBV11-1 to TRBJ2-2; TRBD2 matches 10 bases. The V segment lost 5 bases and the J segment 7 bases; nucleotides outside the gene matches: 10. CDR1 SGHAT and CDR2 FQDESV come from the germline V gene (reference sequence). The CDR3 is 16 amino acids. CDR3 DNA: TGTGCCAGCAGCCATCGTCTAGCGGGAGTCGGCGGGGAGCTGTTTTTT. It is translated as CASSHRLAGVGGELFF.

The rearrangement links TRBV5-8 to TRBJ2-7; TRBD2 matches 11 bases. Looked up from germline, CDR1 is SGHTS and CDR2 is YDEGEE. This CDR3 spans 13 amino acids. Trimming cost V 5 bases and J 2 bases; bases outside gene matches: 0. The CDR3 region has the DNA TGTGCCAGCAGGACTAGCGGGGCCTACGAGCAGTACTTC. It yields the protein CASRTSGAYEQYF.

This clone was found once. CDR3 nucleotide sequence: TGTGCCAGCAGTTTATTCCCGGGACTATTTCCCCCCGGGGAGCTGTTTTTT. Its protein is CASSLFPGLFPPGELFF. The chain uses TRBV27 and TRBJ2-2, with TRBD2 matching 7 bases. Germline loops: CDR1 MNHEY, CDR2 SMNVEV (reference sequence). The V gene end was trimmed by 1 base and the J gene end by 6 bases; junction bases not matched to a gene: 11. The CDR3 runs to 17 residues.

This clone was recorded a few times. The V call is TRBV28, the J call TRBJ1-5; D unresolved. This CDR3 comprises 13 residues. Germline V lookup: CDR1 MDHEN, CDR2 SYDVKM. The ends were cut back, 5 bases at V and 4 bases at J, with 9 bases in the middle. The CDR3 loop reads CASSQPGNQPQHF. The CDR3 DNA follows: TGTGCCAGCAGTCAACCGGGGAATCAGCCCCAGCATTTT. Full variable domain (outside the CDR3, taken from reference TRBV28 and TRBJ1-5): DVKVTQSSRYLVKRTGEKVFLECVQDMDHENMFWYRQDPGLGLRLIYFSYDVKMKEKGDIPEGYSVSREKKERFSLILESASTNQTSMYLCASSQPGNQPQHFGDGTRLSIL.

The V gene is TRBV28, the J gene TRBJ2-7; 7 bases fit TRBD1. This CDR3 has 14 residues. Trimming at V came to 5 bases and at J to 2 bases, leaving 6 bases not matched to a gene. CDR1 and CDR2 (germline): MDHEN, SYDVKM. CDR3 residues: CASSAGTATYEQYF. DNA of the CDR3: TGTGCCAGCAGTGCCGGGACAGCCACCTACGAGCAGTACTTC.

The rearrangement uses TRBV28 and TRBJ1-2; D remains unclear. Germline-derived CDR1 and CDR2 are MDHEN and SYDVKM. Trimming removed 3 bases at V and 5 bases at J, with 22 bases between. The CDR3 totals 17 residues. The CDR3 region has the DNA TGTGCCAGCAGTTTGCGGGCTATCGGGCCCTCGTCGTATGGCTACACCTTC. Translation: CASSLRAIGPSSYGYTF.

The rearrangement joins TRBV7-2 to TRBJ1-1; weak D call: TRBD1 (5 bases). The CDR3 spans 14 residues. With 0 bases removed from V and 6 bases from J, the gap between germline ends came to 11 bases. Germline V gene sequence: CDR1 SGHTA, CDR2 FQGNSA. The CDR3 DNA reads as TGTGCCAGCAGCTTAGCTGGCGGGGGTGCTGAAGCTTTCTTT. Translation: CASSLAGGGAEAFF.

This clone was observed once. The gene calls are TRBV7-9 and TRBJ2-5; D is perhaps TRBD2 (5 bases). Germline V gene sequence: CDR1 SEHNR, CDR2 FQNEAQ (reference sequence). Trimming shortened V by 1 base and J by 4 bases, and 7 bases separated the two germline ends. This CDR3 comprises 13 residues. CDR3: CASSLGGRETQYF. DNA for the CDR3: TGTGCCAGCAGCTTAGGAGGGAGAGAGACCCAGTACTTC.

This clone occurred once. This chain uses TRBV11-2 with TRBJ1-2; D is undetermined. The ends were cut back, 8 bases at V and 4 bases at J, with 17 bases in the middle. Germline CDR1 SGHAT, CDR2 FQNNGV. The CDR3 is 14 amino acids. Here the CDR3 reads CASSRSDPGYGYTF. CDR3 bases: TGTGCCAGCTCCCGGTCCGACCCAGGCTATGGCTACACCTTC.

In its sample, this clone was seen once. The CDR3 sequence is CASSIDPRETQYF. The CDR3 DNA is TGTGCCAGTAGTATAGATCCCCGAGAGACCCAGTACTTC. This rearrangement joins TRBV19 to TRBJ2-5; D not resolved. The V and J ends lost 0 bases and 4 bases respectively, with 6 bases between them. The CDR3 length is 13 residues. CDR1 and CDR2 (germline): LNHDA, SQIVND (reference sequence).

The rearrangement uses TRBV7-2 and TRBJ1-4; 9 bases align to TRBD1. With V trimmed by 6 bases and J by 12 bases, 14 bases remained unmatched. This CDR3 has 15 amino acids. Germline CDR1 SGHTA, CDR2 FQGNSA. The CDR3 region is CASSPGTGRVEELFF. The CDR3 DNA sequence: TGTGCCAGCAGTCCCGGGACAGGGAGGGTCGAAGAACTGTTTTTT. Based on the CDR3 plus reference TRBV7-2 and TRBJ1-4, the full variable domain is GAGVSQSPSNKVTEKGKDVELRCDPISGHTALYWYRQSLGQGLEFLIYFQGNSAPDKSGLPSDRFSAERTGGSVSTLTIQRTQQEDSAVYLCASSPGTGRVEELFFGSGTQLSVL.

The gene calls are TRBV19 and TRBJ1-1; no definite D call. Germline V gene sequence: CDR1 LNHDA, CDR2 SQIVND (reference sequence). V was pared by 4 bases and J by 5 bases, with 11 bases between. This CDR3 is built from 13 residues. In DNA form, the CDR3 reads TGTGCCAGTAGTAACGACTTGAGGACTGAAGCTTTCTTT. Translating it yields CASSNDLRTEAFF. Full variable domain (rest looked up from reference TRBV19 and TRBJ1-1): DGGITQSPKYLFRKEGQNVTLSCEQNLNHDAMYWYRQDPGQGLRLIYYSQIVNDFQKGDIAEGYSVSREKKESFPLTVTSAQKNPTAFYLCASSNDLRTEAFFGQGTRLTVV.

The chain uses TRBV11-2 and TRBJ1-1, with no clear D. The CDR3 sequence is 15 residues long. V was pared by 1 base and J by 5 bases, with 14 bases between. The germline V gene has CDR1 SGHAT and CDR2 FQNNGV. CDR3 in DNA: TGTGCCAGCAGCTTAGTGGAGGGAGGTGGTACTGAAGCTTTCTTT. Protein sequence: CASSLVEGGGTEAFF.

The genes are TRBV3-1 (or the pseudogene TRBV3-2) and TRBJ2-1, with 10 bases matching TRBD2. Germline V gene data show CDR1 as LGHDT and CDR2 as YNNKEL (reference sequence). After removal of 5 bases from V and 5 bases from J, the junction contained 24 bases not matched to a gene. There are 21 residues in the CDR3. The CDR3 nucleotides are TGTGCCAGCAGCTCCGAGGGTCTTAGCGGGAGGACCTCGATCCCACACAATGAGCAGTTCTTC. This codes for CASSSEGLSGRTSIPHNEQFF.

The chain is built from TRBV10-3 and TRBJ1-2; TRBD1 agrees at 10 bases. From germline, CDR1 is ENHRY and CDR2 SYGVKD. CDR3 size: 15 residues. The ends lost 2 bases at V and 5 bases at J; junction bases unmatched: 5. CDR3 residues: CAISERDRGRYGYTF. The CDR3 DNA follows: TGTGCCATCAGTGAGAGGGACAGGGGAAGATATGGCTACACCTTC.

The chain has TRBV19 and TRBJ2-7; 7 nucleotides agree with TRBD1. This CDR3 contains 13 residues. From germline, CDR1 is LNHDA and CDR2 SQIVND (reference sequence). V shed 6 bases, J shed 7 bases, and the junction held 9 bases outside the gene matches. CDR3 DNA: TGTGCCAGTAGGACTACAGGGGAAGGGGAGCAGTACTTC. Translation gives CASRTTGEGEQYF.

This clone was recorded many times. The V and J genes are TRBV9 and TRBJ2-7; no definite D call. Per germline, CDR1 SGDLS and CDR2 YYNGEE. V was trimmed by 4 bases and J by 1 base, leaving 15 bases between them. The CDR3 runs to 15 residues. Here the CDR3 reads CASSHIKEDSYEQYF. Here the CDR3 DNA reads TGTGCCAGCAGCCATATTAAAGAGGATTCCTACGAGCAGTACTTC.

This chain connects TRBV28 to TRBJ1-2; the match to TRBD1 covers 8 bases. This CDR3 has 13 residues. Germline CDR1 is MDHEN and CDR2 is SYDVKM. The ends lost 6 bases at V and 7 bases at J; junction bases unmatched: 7. CDR3 sequence (DNA): TGTGCCAGCAGGCGGCAGGGGGCTGGTGGCTACACCTTC. Protein: CASRRQGAGGYTF.

J is TRBJ2-1 and V is TRBV28, with D possibly being TRBD2 (6 bases). CDR1 and CDR2 from the germline V gene are MDHEN and SYDVKM. Trimming removed 6 bases at V and 5 bases at J, with 17 bases between. The CDR3 runs to 15 residues. CDR3 sequence reads: CASRPGGSGHNEQFF. DNA of the CDR3: TGTGCCAGCAGGCCCGGGGGTAGCGGTCACAATGAGCAGTTCTTC.

The V call is TRBV6-6, the J call TRBJ1-6; no firm D call. The CDR3 extends over 14 amino acids. With 5 bases removed from V and 8 bases from J, the gap between germline ends came to 13 bases. Germline V gene sequence: CDR1 MNHNY, CDR2 SVGAGI (reference sequence). For the CDR3, the DNA is TGTGCCAGCAGTACCCTAGCTGGTGATTCACCCCTCCACTTT. It is translated as CASSTLAGDSPLHF.

The chain couples TRBV7-8 to TRBJ2-3, with 11 bases fitting TRBD2. CDR1 SGHVS and CDR2 FQNEAQ come from the germline V gene. The CDR3 is 22 residues long. The junction had 22 bases not matched to a gene; V was cut back by 2 bases and J by 3 bases. CDR3 loop: CASSLYRLGTSGSLSGTDTQYF. In DNA, the CDR3 is TGTGCCAGCAGCTTATACCGGTTGGGGACTAGCGGTTCTCTGAGTGGGACAGATACGCAGTATTTT.

V usage is TRBV29-1 and J usage is TRBJ1-2, with TRBD1 matching 7 bases. Germline trimming cut 2 bases from V and 6 bases from J; bases unmatched to any gene: 9. The CDR3 length is 14 residues. From germline, CDR1 is SQVTM and CDR2 ANQGSEA. CDR3 nucleotide sequence: TGCAGCGTTGAATTTCCAGGGGGTAGAAATGGCTACACCTTC. This sequence encodes CSVEFPGGRNGYTF.

The rearrangement uses TRBV29-1 and TRBJ2-1; 10 nucleotides align to TRBD2. Germline CDR1 reads SQVTM; CDR2 reads ANQGSEA. Germline trimming cut 3 bases from V and 3 bases from J; bases unmatched to any gene: 2. This CDR3 has 14 residues. CDR3: CSVDTSGVYNEQFF. In DNA form, the CDR3 reads TGCAGCGTTGACACTAGCGGGGTCTACAATGAGCAGTTCTTC.

This clone appeared a few times. The chain carries TRBV19 and TRBJ2-2; D may be TRBD1 (6 bases). Trimming stripped 11 bases from V and 6 bases from J, with 19 bases between. The CDR3 length is 14 residues. Germline V gene data show CDR1 as LNHDA and CDR2 as SQIVND (reference sequence). In DNA, the CDR3 is TGTGCCTCCAGGGGATCTAGTGTCGCCGGGGAGCTGTTTTTT. Translation gives CASRGSSVAGELFF. Based on the CDR3 plus reference TRBV19 and TRBJ2-2, the full variable domain is DGGITQSPKYLFRKEGQNVTLSCEQNLNHDAMYWYRQDPGQGLRLIYYSQIVNDFQKGDIAEGYSVSREKKESFPLTVTSAQKNPTAFYLCASRGSSVAGELFFGEGSRLTVL.

This clone was seen only once. The chain combines TRBV7-2 with TRBJ1-1; D is possibly TRBD1 (5 bases). Trimming removed 5 bases at V and 6 bases at J, with 16 bases between. The CDR3 runs 14 residues. Germline V gene data show CDR1 as SGHTA and CDR2 as FQGNSA. In DNA, the CDR3 is TGTGCCAGCAGCCCGGGACTCCCCGCCCCTGAAGCTTTCTTT. This codes for CASSPGLPAPEAFF.

The J gene is TRBJ2-5, the V gene TRBV4-2; 10 bases are a match to TRBD2. CDR1 and CDR2 (germline): LGHNA, YNFKEQ. Germline trimming cut 2 bases from V and 1 base from J; bases unmatched to any gene: 4. This CDR3 comprises 16 residues. CDR3 loop: CASSQSPSGSQETQYF. CDR3 DNA sequence: TGTGCCAGCAGCCAATCTCCTAGCGGGAGCCAAGAGACCCAGTACTTC.

V gene TRBV19 combines with J gene TRBJ1-5; D gene unclear. Trimming left V 2 bases short and J 2 bases short, with 10 bases between. Germline V gene lookup returns CDR1 LNHDA and CDR2 SQIVND (reference sequence). CDR3 length: 15 amino acids. Written as DNA, the CDR3 is TGTGCCAGTAGTATAAAGGGAGCGGGCAATCAGCCCCAGCATTTT. Its translation is CASSIKGAGNQPQHF.

The J gene is TRBJ2-7, the V gene TRBV13; maybe TRBD2 (6 bases). The V gene lost 1 base and the J gene lost 4 bases, with 11 bases spanning the gap. Germline CDR1 and CDR2: PRHDT and FYEKMQ (reference sequence). CDR3 length: 14 residues. The CDR3 spells CASSLAGVEYEQYF. CDR3 bases: TGTGCCAGCAGCTTAGCGGGAGTGGAATACGAGCAGTACTTC.

This sequence joins TRBV5-1 and TRBJ1-1; weak D call: TRBD1 (6 bases). The CDR3 length is 14 residues. Germline CDR1 is SGHRS and CDR2 is YFSETQ. The ends were cut back, 4 bases at V and 0 bases at J, with 10 bases in the middle. CDR3 nucleotide sequence: TGCGCCAGCAGCCCCGGGACATTGAACACTGAAGCTTTCTTT. Translated, it gives CASSPGTLNTEAFF.